This passage covers 17 T cell receptor beta chains from one sample sequenced in a study of radiation and T cells in renal cell carcinoma. As for time point: blood 4 weeks post-SBRT, at nephrectomy. The treatment was: 15 Gy SBRT to primary tumor, nephrectomy 4 weeks later. Only in-frame clones appear in the TCRdb table, and some are missing; sequencing was by immunoSEQ multiplex PCR. Of about 78,000 clones listed, 89% are singletons. The sample consisted of blood, taken from a patient whose treatment included radiotherapy and nephrectomy. The receptors stem from a woman in her 70s with renal cell carcinoma.

This rearrangement joins TRBV6-5 to TRBJ1-5, with 9 nucleotides matching TRBD1. The CDR3 spans 14 residues. Per germline, CDR1 MNHEY and CDR2 SVGAGI. The V gene end was trimmed by 5 bases and the J gene end by 5 bases; junction bases not matched to a gene: 4. For the CDR3, the DNA is TGTGCCAGCAGTAGCGGGACAGGGCATCAGCCCCAGCATTTT. It specifies CASSSGTGHQPQHF.

A note on this clone: Germline is not matched at one junction end, which may reflect a read error. The chain employs TRBV6-5 and TRBJ1-2; unclear D gene. The CDR3 contains 13 residues. Germline V gives CDR1 MNHEY, CDR2 SVGAGI. The CDR3 DNA follows: TGTGCCAGCAGTAAGGTCGAGGGATATGACTACACCTTC. It translates to CASSKVEGYDYTF.

V gene TRBV5-4 combines with J gene TRBJ1-1; D remains ambiguous. Trimming removed 0 bases from V and 2 bases from J, with 14 bases in between. Germline V CDR1 and CDR2: SGHNT, YYREEE (reference sequence). The length of the CDR3 is 16 residues. DNA for the CDR3: TGTGCCAGCAGCTTGGGAGGGCCCGCAAAAAACACTGAAGCTTTCTTT. This sequence encodes CASSLGGPAKNTEAFF.

This chain uses TRBV5-1 with TRBJ1-1; tentative D call: TRBD1 (5 bases). CDR1 is SGHRS and CDR2 is YFSETQ in the germline V gene. This CDR3 spans 16 amino acids. Trimming took 0 bases from V and 4 from J, leaving 16 bases between them. The CDR3 bases are TGCGCCAGCAGCTTGGGAAAGGGACTGGTGAGCACTGAAGCTTTCTTT. Translation gives CASSLGKGLVSTEAFF.

The chain couples TRBV6-1 to TRBJ1-5; TRBD1 matches 8 bases. V trimming: 6 bases; J trimming: 4 bases; junction bases outside the gene matches: 5. CDR1 and CDR2 (germline): MNHNS, SASEGT. The CDR3 loop spans 14 amino acids. CDR3: CASSGTGSNQPQHF. CDR3 in DNA: TGTGCCAGCAGCGGGACAGGATCTAATCAGCCCCAGCATTTT.

The chain is built from TRBV5-6 and TRBJ2-2, with 8 bases lining up with TRBD1. Germline-derived CDR1 and CDR2 are SGHDT and YYEEEE. V trimming: 5 bases; J trimming: 3 bases; junction bases outside the gene matches: 9. There are 16 residues in the CDR3. The CDR3 coding sequence is TGTGCCAGCAGACAGTGGCAGGGGGCGGACACCGGGGAGCTGTTTTTT. It translates to CASRQWQGADTGELFF.

The chain couples TRBV5-1 to TRBJ1-5; tentative D call: TRBD1 (5 bases). V was cut by 0 bases and J by 7 bases, with 11 bases left in between. This CDR3 has 14 residues. Germline V lookup: CDR1 SGHRS, CDR2 YFSETQ. The CDR3, as DNA: TGCGCCAGCAGCTTGGCCCCAGGGATGCAGCCCCAGCATTTT. Protein sequence: CASSLAPGMQPQHF.

V gene TRBV5-1 combines with J gene TRBJ2-5, with D possibly matching TRBD2 (5 bases). V lost 0 bases to trimming and J lost 5 bases, with 11 bases between them. The germline CDR1 and CDR2 sequences are SGHRS and YFSETQ. This CDR3 contains 14 residues. As DNA, the CDR3 is TGCGCCAGCAGCTTGGTGGCCCGAGGGGAGACCCAGTACTTC. The encoded protein is CASSLVARGETQYF.

This clone was observed a single time. This chain uses TRBV18 with TRBJ1-1; D perhaps matches TRBD1 (5 bases). The CDR3 is 16 residues long. Trimming stripped 3 bases from V and 0 bases from J, with 14 bases between. Germline CDR1 and CDR2: KGHSH and LQKENI. CDR3 bases: TGTGCCAGCTCACCTTTCCCCAGGGCCCTGAACACTGAAGCTTTCTTT. Translating it yields CASSPFPRALNTEAFF.

V is TRBV5-1 and J is TRBJ2-7; TRBD1 agrees at 7 bases. This CDR3 spans 12 amino acids. Germline V gene data show CDR1 as SGHRS and CDR2 as YFSETQ. J gave up 5 bases and V 4 bases, and 3 bases lay outside the gene matches. In nucleotides, the CDR3 is TGCGCCAGCAGCCCCGGACAGGACGAGCAGTACTTC. This translates into CASSPGQDEQYF.

The chain has TRBV15 and TRBJ2-2, with 10 positions matching TRBD1. Germline-derived CDR1 and CDR2 are LNHNV and YYDKDF (reference sequence). This CDR3 has 16 residues. Trimming at V came to 3 bases and at J to 5 bases, leaving 6 bases not matched to a gene. The CDR3 DNA reads as TGTGCCACCAGCAGCCGACAGGGGGCGCCGACCGGGGAGCTGTTTTTT. Protein: CATSSRQGAPTGELFF.

The rearrangement uses TRBV29-1 and TRBJ2-7; 10 positions agree with TRBD1. J was trimmed by 4 bases and V by 5 bases; bases with no gene match: 5. The germline V gene has CDR1 SQVTM and CDR2 ANQGSEA. The CDR3 covers 13 residues. CDR3 amino acids: CSVRQGAVYEQYF. The CDR3 bases are TGCAGCGTTCGACAGGGGGCCGTTTACGAGCAGTACTTC.

This clone was observed a few times. The rearrangement links TRBV28 to TRBJ2-7; TRBD1 agrees at 9 bases. CDR1 and CDR2 from the germline V gene are MDHEN and SYDVKM. After removal of 6 bases from V and 0 bases from J, the junction contained 6 bases not matched to a gene. CDR3 length equals 15 residues. CDR3 amino acids: CASSPDRGYSYEQYF. In nucleotides, the CDR3 is TGTGCCAGCAGCCCGGACAGGGGTTACTCCTACGAGCAGTACTTC.

The rearrangement links TRBV4-3 to TRBJ2-3, with D perhaps TRBD2 (7 bases). The CDR3 loop spans 17 amino acids. Trimming removed 4 bases at V and 3 bases at J, with 20 bases between. CDR1 is LGHNA and CDR2 is YSLEER in the germline V gene. CDR3 amino acids: CASSLSTLGGPTDTQYF. The CDR3 DNA reads TGCGCCAGCAGCCTCTCGACCTTGGGGGGGCCGACAGATACGCAGTATTTT.

The chain couples TRBV28 to TRBJ2-5; D gene ambiguous. CDR1 is MDHEN, CDR2 SYDVKM, per germline. CDR3 size: 17 residues. V lost 3 bases to trimming and J lost 0 bases, with 17 bases between them. For the CDR3, the DNA is TGTGCCAGCAGTTTTAATCCTGCGGCCGGGTACCAAGAGACCCAGTACTTC. This codes for CASSFNPAAGYQETQYF.

The gene calls are TRBV5-6 and TRBJ1-3; 8 bases are shared with TRBD1. Trimming took 0 bases from V and 3 from J; bases not matched to a gene: 5. Germline lookup yields CDR1 SGHDT and CDR2 YYEEEE. This CDR3 is built from 16 residues. CDR3: CASSLGQGTRGNTIYF. The DNA for the CDR3 is TGTGCCAGCAGCTTGGGACAGGGGACCCGTGGAAACACCATATATTTT.

The J gene is TRBJ1-1, the V gene TRBV19; 8 nucleotides line up with TRBD1. This CDR3 spans 14 amino acids. V lost 7 bases and J lost 2; bases outside the gene matches: 6. Per germline, CDR1 LNHDA and CDR2 SQIVND (reference sequence). The CDR3 sequence is CASNPQGGNTEAFF. The CDR3 DNA sequence: TGTGCCAGTAACCCACAGGGGGGCAACACTGAAGCTTTCTTT.